These T cell receptor beta chains were read from a single sample in a study of blood T cell repertoires in COVID-19. The repertoire was sequenced with immunoSEQ multiplex PCR; TCRdb's copy has only in-frame clones and lacks some. Among a few hundred thousand clones listed, around 84% were seen once. The specimen sequenced was PBMCs or T cells enriched from blood (not recorded which). The receptor source for this set is a man aged 25 to 40 with acute COVID-19. CDR3s include the opening cysteine and the closing phenylalanine or tryptophan. A D gene is named only where the DNA matches it firmly. Expanded clones are given a class, and other clones once, few, many or no size at all.

J gene | V gene | clone size | D gene | CDR3 DNA | CDR3 protein
TRBJ2-1 | TRBV5-8 | - | - | TGTGCCAGCAGCTTGCAGGGAACTTCCTACAATGAGCAGTTCTTC | CASSLQGTSYNEQFF
TRBJ1-5 | TRBV10-3 | - | TRBD1 | TGTGCCATCAGTGAAAACGCAGGGGGCTATCAGCCCCAGCATTTT | CAISENAGGYQPQHF
TRBJ1-2 | TRBV28 | - | - | TGTGCCAGCAGTTTAGCAAATACAGGGTACCCCTATGGCTACACCTTC | CASSLANTGYPYGYTF
TRBJ2-2 | TRBV6-5 | few | TRBD1 | TGTGCCAGCAGAACAGGGGCGGAGACCGGGGAGCTGTTTTTT | CASRTGAETGELFF
TRBJ1-1 | TRBV7-9 | - | - | TGTGCCAGCAGCGCCCTGAAAAAGGGGGTTGAAGCTTTCTTT | CASSALKKGVEAFF
TRBJ1-2 | TRBV28 | - | - | TGTGCCAGCAGTTTATTACGCCAAGCGAATGGCTACACCTTC | CASSLLRQANGYTF
TRBJ1-4 | TRBV19 | - | TRBD1 | TGTGCCAGTAGTACGCTACAGGGGTCAACTGAAAAACTGTTTTTT | CASSTLQGSTEKLFF
TRBJ1-2 | TRBV5-1 | few | TRBD1 | TGCGCCAGCAGCCTGACAGGGGGTAGGGGCTACACCTTC | CASSLTGGRGYTF
TRBJ1-2 | TRBV3-1/TRBV3-2 | - | - | TGTGCCAGCAGCCACACGACCGGGAGAAGCTACACCTTC | CASSHTTGRSYTF
TRBJ1-1 | TRBV19 | - | TRBD1 | TGTGCCAGTAGTACCCGGACAGGGAACACTGAAGCTTTCTTT | CASSTRTGNTEAFF
TRBJ2-1 | TRBV24-1 | - | TRBD2 | TGTGCCACCAGTGATTTCAAAAGCGGGAGGGCCGTTGATGAGCAGTTCTTC | CATSDFKSGRAVDEQFF
TRBJ2-5 | TRBV9 | - | - | TGTGCCAGCAGCACAGCCGGGGTAGGAGAGACCCAGTACTTC | CASSTAGVGETQYF
TRBJ1-1 | TRBV9 | - | TRBD1 | TGTGCCAGCAGCGGGTCGACAGGGTCCACTGAAGCTTTCTTT | CASSGSTGSTEAFF
TRBJ2-2 | TRBV19 | - | TRBD2 | TGTGCCAGTAGTATCGCCCTAGCGGCCAACACCGGGGAGCTGTTTTTT | CASSIALAANTGELFF
TRBJ1-2 | TRBV3-1/TRBV3-2 | few | - | TGTGCCAGCAGCCCCCCCCTAGGGAGGGGGGACCACTATGGCTACACCTTC | CASSPPLGRGDHYGYTF
TRBJ2-3 | TRBV11-3 | - | - | TGTGCCAGCAGCTTTATGAGCACAGATACGCAGTATTTT | CASSFMSTDTQYF
TRBJ2-1 | TRBV5-1 | - | TRBD2 | TGCGCCAGCAGCTCCCCCCCCGCGGGGGACCCACTGTACAATGAGCAGTTCTTC | CASSSPPAGDPLYNEQFF
TRBJ1-4 | TRBV6-5 | - | - | TGTGCCAGCACTCTGACAGCAACTAATGAAAAACTGTTTTTT | CASTLTATNEKLFF
TRBJ2-3 | TRBV2 | - | - | TGTGCCAGCAGCCCGGGTCCGTGGGAGGCAGATACGCAGTATTTT | CASSPGPWEADTQYF
TRBJ1-4 | TRBV19 | - | - | TGTGCCAGTACCGGACTGGCTACAACTAATGAAAAACTGTTTTTT | CASTGLATTNEKLFF
TRBJ1-2 | TRBV3-1/TRBV3-2 | - | - | TGTGCCACCGGGGGGGATGGCTACACCTTC | CATGGDGYTF
TRBJ1-1 | TRBV3-1/TRBV3-2 | - | - | TGTGCCAGCAGCCAAGGGACTCTCACTGAAGCTTTCTTT | CASSQGTLTEAFF
TRBJ1-5 | TRBV12-5 | - | TRBD1 | TGTGCTAGTGGTTTGGGACAGGGAAATCAGCCCCAGCATTTT | CASGLGQGNQPQHF
TRBJ1-1 | TRBV5-1 | - | TRBD1 | TGTGCCAGCAGCCACGACAGGGGCACTGAAGCTTTCTTT | CASSHDRGTEAFF
TRBJ1-5 | TRBV5-5 | few | - | TGTGCCAGCAGCTTGACTCCAGGACTCAATCAGCCCCAGCATTTT | CASSLTPGLNQPQHF
TRBJ1-1 | TRBV10-3 | once | - | TGTGCCATCAGTGAGTCTGGGGGCGGCACTGAAGCTTTCTTT | CAISESGGGTEAFF
TRBJ1-5 | TRBV18 | - | - | TGTGCCAGCTCACGGGACTTAGAACAGCCCCAGCATTTT | CASSRDLEQPQHF
TRBJ1-1 | TRBV7-8 | - | TRBD1 | TGTGCCAGCAGCTCCCCGAGGCAGGGGGATTCAGAAGCTTTCTTT | CASSSPRQGDSEAFF
TRBJ1-5 | TRBV21-1 | - | - | TGTGCCAGCAGAGGGACAGGGCAGAGCAATCAGCCCCAGCATTTT | CASRGTGQSNQPQHF
TRBJ1-1 | TRBV9 | - | - | TGTGCCAGCAGCGGCGGGACTTCGACGGCTGAAGCTTTCTTT | CASSGGTSTAEAFF
TRBJ2-2 | TRBV9 | - | - | TGTGCCAGCAGCGTAGGGCCAGGGTCCACCGGGGAGCTGTTTTTT | CASSVGPGSTGELFF
TRBJ1-1 | TRBV5-5 | - | - | TGTGCCAGCAGCTTGGGAACAACTGAAGCTTTCTTT | CASSLGTTEAFF
TRBJ1-4 | TRBV11-3 | - | - | TGTGCCGGCAGCTCTCAGGGGACACCATTTTTT | CAGSSQGTPFF
TRBJ1-2 | TRBV19 | - | - | TGTGCCAGTAGTATGAGGGGCGGGGACGGAAGTAACTATGGCTACACCTTC | CASSMRGGDGSNYGYTF
TRBJ1-6 | TRBV6-1 | many | - | TGTGCCAGCAGTGAAGCTGAGTCCACCGGGGTCCACTTT | CASSEAESTGVHF
TRBJ2-1 | TRBV29-1 | - | TRBD1 | TGCAGCATCAGGCGGACGACAGGGGTCCATGAGCAGTTCTTC | CSIRRTTGVHEQFF
TRBJ2-5 | TRBV5-1 | few | - | TGTGCCAGCAGCACGGTACTCTGGGAGACCCAGTACTTC | CASSTVLWETQYF
TRBJ1-5 | TRBV5-5 | - | - | TGTGCCAGCAAATTGGGAGGGGCCGATAGCAATCAGCCCCAGCATTTT | CASKLGGADSNQPQHF
TRBJ1-4 | TRBV7-2 | - | TRBD1 | TGTGCCAGCAGCTTCGGGACAGGGCTCGAAAAACTGTTTTTT | CASSFGTGLEKLFF
TRBJ1-1 | TRBV5-1 | few | TRBD1 | TGTGCCAGCAGCTTTAGGACAGGGTGGAACACTGAAGCTTTCTTT | CASSFRTGWNTEAFF
TRBJ2-3 | TRBV6-2/TRBV6-3 | - | - | TGTGCCAGCAGTCGCGGGGCGGGGGGACAGGATACGCAGTATTTT | CASSRGAGGQDTQYF
TRBJ2-4 | TRBV29-1 | - | TRBD2 | TGCAGCGCCGGGACTAGCGGGAGAGGGGACATTCAGTACTTC | CSAGTSGRGDIQYF
TRBJ2-2 | TRBV24-1 | - | TRBD2 | TGTGCCACCAGTCTAGCGGGCACCACCGGGGAGCTGTTTTTT | CATSLAGTTGELFF
TRBJ1-4 | TRBV18 | - | - | TGTGCCAGCTCACACGGAGGAACTAATGAAAAACTGTTTTTT | CASSHGGTNEKLFF
TRBJ2-2 | TRBV2 | - | - | TGTGCCAGCAGTGAAGCAGCAAGTCGAACCGGGGAGCTGTTTTTT | CASSEAASRTGELFF